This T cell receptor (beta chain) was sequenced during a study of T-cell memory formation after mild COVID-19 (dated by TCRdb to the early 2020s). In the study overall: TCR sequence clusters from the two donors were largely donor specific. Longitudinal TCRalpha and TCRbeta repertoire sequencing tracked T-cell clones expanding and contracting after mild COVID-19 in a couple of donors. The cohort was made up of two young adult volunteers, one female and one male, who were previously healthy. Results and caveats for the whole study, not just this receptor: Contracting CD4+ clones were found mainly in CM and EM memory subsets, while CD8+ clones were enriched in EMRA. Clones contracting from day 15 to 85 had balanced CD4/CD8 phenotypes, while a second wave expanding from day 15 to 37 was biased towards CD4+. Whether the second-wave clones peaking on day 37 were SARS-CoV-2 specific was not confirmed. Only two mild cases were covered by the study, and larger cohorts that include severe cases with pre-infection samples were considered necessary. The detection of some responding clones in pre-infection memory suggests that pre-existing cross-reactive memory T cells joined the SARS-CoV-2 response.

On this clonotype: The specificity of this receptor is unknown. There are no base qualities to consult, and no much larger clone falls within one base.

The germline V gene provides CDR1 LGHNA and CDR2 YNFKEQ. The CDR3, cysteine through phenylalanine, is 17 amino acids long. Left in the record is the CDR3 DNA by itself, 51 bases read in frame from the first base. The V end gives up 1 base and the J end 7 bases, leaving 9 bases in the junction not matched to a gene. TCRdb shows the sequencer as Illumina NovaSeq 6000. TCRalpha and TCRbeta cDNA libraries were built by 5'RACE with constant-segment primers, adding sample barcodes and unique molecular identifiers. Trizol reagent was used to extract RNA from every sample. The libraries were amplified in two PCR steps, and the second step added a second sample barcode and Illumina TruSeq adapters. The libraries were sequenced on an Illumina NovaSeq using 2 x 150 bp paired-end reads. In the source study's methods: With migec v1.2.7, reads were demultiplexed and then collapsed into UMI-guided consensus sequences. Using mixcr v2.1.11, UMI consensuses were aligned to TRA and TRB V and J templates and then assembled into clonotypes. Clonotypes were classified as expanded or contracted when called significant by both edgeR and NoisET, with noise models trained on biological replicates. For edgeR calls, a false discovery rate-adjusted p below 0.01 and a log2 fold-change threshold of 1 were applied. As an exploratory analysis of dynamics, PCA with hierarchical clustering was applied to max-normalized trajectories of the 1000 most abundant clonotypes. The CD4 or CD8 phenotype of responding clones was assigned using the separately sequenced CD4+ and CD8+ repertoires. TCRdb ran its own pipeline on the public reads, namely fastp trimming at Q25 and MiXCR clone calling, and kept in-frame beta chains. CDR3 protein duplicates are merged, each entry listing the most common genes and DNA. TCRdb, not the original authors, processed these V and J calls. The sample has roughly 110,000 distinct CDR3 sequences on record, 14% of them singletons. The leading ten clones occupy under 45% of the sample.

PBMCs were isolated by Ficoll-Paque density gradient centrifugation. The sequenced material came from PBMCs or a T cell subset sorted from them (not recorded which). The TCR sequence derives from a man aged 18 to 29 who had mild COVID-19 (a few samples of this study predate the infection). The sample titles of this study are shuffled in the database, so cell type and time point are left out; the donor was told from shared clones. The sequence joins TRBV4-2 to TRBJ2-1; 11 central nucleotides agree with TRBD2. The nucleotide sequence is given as TGTGCCAGCAGCCAAGGGAGTAGCGGGGGGGCCGGAAATGAGCAGTTCTTC. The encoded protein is CASSQGSSGGAGNEQFF.